The clone carrying this T cell receptor beta chain showed up just a few times. The antigen remains undetermined. This specimen belongs to a study of T cells in Graves' hyperthyroidism and ophthalmopathy. Study outcomes and limitations: Using 13 V-J features, a model discriminated ophthalmopathy from stable hyperthyroidism. For ophthalmopathy, model prediction preceded onset by a median 6.5 months. Expanded thyroid clonotypes (above 0.001) were mostly also found in blood.

The J segment lost 11 bases and the V segment lost 6 bases, leaving 10 bases of the junction unmatched. Germline CDR1 is MNHNY and CDR2 is SVGAGI (reference sequence). This CDR3 contains 14 residues. Orbital computed tomography, thyroid ultrasound, serum thyroxine and TRAb, and clinical symptoms together informed the diagnoses. The source material, RNA transcripts, was used to amplify TCR beta CDR3 regions. The TCR CDR3 was amplified in a first-round RT-PCR using the HTBI primer set. MiXCR was run by TCRdb on the multiplex PCR reads, yielding one entry per CDR3 protein. The profile shows roughly 500,000 distinct CDR3 sequences, 46% of them singletons.

The chain employs TRBV6-6 and TRBJ1-5, with TRBD1 matching 10 bases. This TCR derives from an adult woman with Graves' disease, either hyperthyroidism or ophthalmopathy (not recorded which). The specimen sequenced was peripheral blood or thyroid tissue (not recorded which). This chain's CDR3 is CASRPRQGAFSQHF. The CDR3 bases are TGTGCCAGCAGACCCAGACAGGGGGCGTTTTCCCAGCATTTT.